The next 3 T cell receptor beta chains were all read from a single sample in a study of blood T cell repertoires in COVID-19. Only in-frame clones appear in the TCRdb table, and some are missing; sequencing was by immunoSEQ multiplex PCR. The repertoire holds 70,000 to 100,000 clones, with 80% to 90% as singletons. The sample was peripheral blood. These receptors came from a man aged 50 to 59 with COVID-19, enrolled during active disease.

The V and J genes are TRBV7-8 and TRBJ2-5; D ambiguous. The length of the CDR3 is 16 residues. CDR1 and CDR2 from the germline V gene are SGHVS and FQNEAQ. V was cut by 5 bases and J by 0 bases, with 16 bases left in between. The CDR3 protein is CASSPLRFLNQETQYF. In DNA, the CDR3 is TGTGCCAGCAGCCCCCTGCGGTTCCTGAACCAAGAGACCCAGTACTTC.

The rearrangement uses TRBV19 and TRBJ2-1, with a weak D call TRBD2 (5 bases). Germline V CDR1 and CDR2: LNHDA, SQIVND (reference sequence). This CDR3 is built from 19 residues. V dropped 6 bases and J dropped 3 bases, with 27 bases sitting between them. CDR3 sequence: CASSTYPSGAAGVYNEQFF. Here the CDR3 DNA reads TGTGCCAGTAGCACATACCCCTCCGGTGCAGCCGGGGTCTACAATGAGCAGTTCTTC.

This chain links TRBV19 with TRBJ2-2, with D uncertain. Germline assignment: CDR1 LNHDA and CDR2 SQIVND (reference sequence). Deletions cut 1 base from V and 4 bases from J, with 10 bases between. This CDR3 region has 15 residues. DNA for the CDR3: TGTGCCAGTAGTATAGCTCCAACGGTCACCGGGGAGCTGTTTTTT. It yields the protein CASSIAPTVTGELFF.